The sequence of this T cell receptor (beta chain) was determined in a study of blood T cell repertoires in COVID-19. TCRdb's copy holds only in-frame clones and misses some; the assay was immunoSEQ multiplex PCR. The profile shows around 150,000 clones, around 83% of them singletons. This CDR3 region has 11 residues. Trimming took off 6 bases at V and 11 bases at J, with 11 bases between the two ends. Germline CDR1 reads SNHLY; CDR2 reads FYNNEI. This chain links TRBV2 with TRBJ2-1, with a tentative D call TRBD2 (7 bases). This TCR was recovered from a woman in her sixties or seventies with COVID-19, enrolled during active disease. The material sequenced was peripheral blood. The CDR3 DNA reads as TGTGCCAGCAGCCCGGGGGGCAAGCAGTTCTTC. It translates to CASSPGGKQFF.